Below, one T cell receptor (beta chain) is given with its context. This clonotype was seen repeatedly, ten times or more. Its antigen specificity is not known. Base-call qualities are not available, and no considerably larger clone is one nucleotide away. Moderately to severely active disease, a Clinical Activity Score of at least 3, a NOSPECS grade of at least 4, and a duration under 3 months were present in ophthalmopathy patients. The study excluded patients with uncontrolled infections, other autoimmune diseases, pregnancy or lactation. Clinical symptoms, serum thyroxine and TRAb, thyroid ultrasound, and orbital computed tomography formed the basis for the diagnoses. Ficoll-Paque density gradient centrifugation was used to isolate PBMCs from 9.5 to 10 ml of fresh peripheral blood. Trizol reagent was used to extract total RNA, and RNA quality was then checked on an Agilent 2100 Bioanalyzer. The TCR beta CDR3 regions were amplified from RNA transcripts. The first round of RT-PCR for the TCR CDR3 was performed with the HTBI primer set and the Qiagen OneStep RT-PCR kit. Libraries were constructed in a second round of multiplex PCR, after which size selection and purification were carried out. Libraries were sequenced paired-end with 100 bp reads on an Illumina HiSeq2000. Per the source publication's procedure: SOAPnuke was used to process the raw data, throwing out any read that contained adapters or uncalled bases, had a mean Phred below 15, or lacked an exact constant-primer or identifier match. COPE v1.2.5 was used to merge high-quality paired reads, and clonotypes were defined as unique nucleotide sequences. MiTCR v1.1 was used to align clonotypes to the IMGT TRBV, TRBD and TRBJ reference segments. The analysis was restricted to V-J combinations with a frequency above 0.0001, which together covered 99% to 99.2% of the repertoires. A TCS score was defined as the ratio of F50 (clonal expansion) to E x V (chaos), with BLOSUM62-based TCRdist applied between CDR3 peptides within each V-J. Welch's t-statistics and random forest reduced around 550 V-J features to around 14, which were used in a naive Bayes classifier (R e1071). Using fastp at Q25 and MiXCR, TCRdb reprocessed the public reads and kept productive beta chains. Rows matching on CDR3 protein sequence are summarized as one entry with the most common DNA and genes. The V and J calls were determined by TCRdb, not by the authors. The sample table contains some 350,000 distinct CDR3 sequences; only one count was recorded for roughly 15% of them. Of the sample, roughly a fifth falls within the top ten clones.

This specimen comes from a study of T cells in Graves' hyperthyroidism and ophthalmopathy (dated by TCRdb to about 2019). Broadly, across the study: Peripheral blood was sampled at the time of initial diagnosis, prior to any treatment. The paper describes TCR Vbeta CDR3 sequencing of fewer than 150 peripheral blood samples, made up of 43 ophthalmopathy patients, around 78 hyperthyroidism patients and roughly 17 progressor patients. Thyroid tissue and blood T-cell repertoires from six or seven Graves' hyperthyroidism patients were also compared in the study. Prospective prediction of ophthalmopathy was tested in an independent validation cohort consisting of 18 hyperthyroidism patients and around 16 patients who later progressed to ophthalmopathy. Following sampling, methimazole starting at 30 mg daily was given to hyperthyroidism patients, and high-dose intravenous methylprednisolone was given to ophthalmopathy patients. The 90 to 100 discovery patients were randomly divided into training and test sets at a 7:3 ratio. To identify TCR V-J signatures that set the groups apart, the researchers used a discovery cohort of 100 patients, made up of approximately 43 with Graves' ophthalmopathy and 57 with stable Graves' hyperthyroidism.

Here is what the overall study found, with its caveats: During validation, the model predicted progression to ophthalmopathy a median of approximately 6.5 months ahead of onset, with just under 71% sensitivity and more than 72% specificity. A 13 V-J signature model separated ophthalmopathy from stable hyperthyroidism, with about 90% sensitivity and just under 84% specificity in cross-validation and 80%/75% in testing. No statistical method was used to fix the sample size in advance, and group allocation was not hidden from the investigators. Most expanded thyroid clonotypes (frequency above 0.001) were also found in blood, which suggests that blood repertoires may mirror thyroid immune responses.

The V and J ends are trimmed by 7 bases and 4 bases, leaving 16 bases between them. From cysteine to phenylalanine, the CDR3 is 14 amino acids long. The retained sequence is limited to the CDR3, 42 bases, with the frame set at the first base. The germline V gene gives CDR1 as SGHAT and CDR2 as FQNNGV. Sequencing input: blood. The TCR sequence derives from a woman in her sixties or seventies with Graves' ophthalmopathy. The V gene is TRBV11-2 and the J gene is TRBJ2-5; D gene: possibly TRBD2, on 5 matching bases. The DNA is as follows: TGTGCCAGCACCACACTAGGGATAAGAGAGACCCAGTACTTC. This encodes CASTTLGIRETQYF.